The clone carrying this T cell receptor beta chain occurred a few times. This entry comes from a study of T cell repertoires in cytomegalovirus infection. CDR1 and CDR2 (germline): SGHTA, FQGTGA. Trimming left V 2 bases short and J 4 bases short, with 14 bases between. The CDR3 consists of 15 residues. From the reads, TCRdb called clonotypes with MiXCR, one entry per CDR3 protein. The data contain under 350,000 distinct CDR3 sequences, 9.6% of them singletons. The J gene is TRBJ2-5, the V gene TRBV7-3, with a tentative D call TRBD2 (5 bases). The origin of this receptor is a human donor in good health (CMV status not recorded). Some clones in this sample may be carry-over from other donors' samples. Sequencing was carried out using PBMCs. In DNA, the CDR3 is TGTGCCAGCAGCTTAGGTTCGCGGGCGGGAGAGACCCAGTACTTC. Translation gives CASSLGSRAGETQYF.